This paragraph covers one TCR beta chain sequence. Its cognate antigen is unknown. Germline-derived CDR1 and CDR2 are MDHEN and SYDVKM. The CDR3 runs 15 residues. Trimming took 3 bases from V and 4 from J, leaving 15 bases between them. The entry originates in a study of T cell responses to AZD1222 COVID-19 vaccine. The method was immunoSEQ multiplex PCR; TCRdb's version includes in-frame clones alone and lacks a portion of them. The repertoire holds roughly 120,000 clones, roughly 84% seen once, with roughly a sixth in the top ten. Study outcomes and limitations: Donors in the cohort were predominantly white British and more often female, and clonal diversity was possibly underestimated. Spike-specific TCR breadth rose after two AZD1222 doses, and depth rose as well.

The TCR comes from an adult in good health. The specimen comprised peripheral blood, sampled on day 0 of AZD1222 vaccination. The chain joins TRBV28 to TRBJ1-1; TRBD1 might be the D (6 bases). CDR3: CASSLGAGVSTEAFF. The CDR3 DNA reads TGTGCCAGCAGTTTGGGGGCAGGGGTGAGCACTGAAGCTTTCTTT.